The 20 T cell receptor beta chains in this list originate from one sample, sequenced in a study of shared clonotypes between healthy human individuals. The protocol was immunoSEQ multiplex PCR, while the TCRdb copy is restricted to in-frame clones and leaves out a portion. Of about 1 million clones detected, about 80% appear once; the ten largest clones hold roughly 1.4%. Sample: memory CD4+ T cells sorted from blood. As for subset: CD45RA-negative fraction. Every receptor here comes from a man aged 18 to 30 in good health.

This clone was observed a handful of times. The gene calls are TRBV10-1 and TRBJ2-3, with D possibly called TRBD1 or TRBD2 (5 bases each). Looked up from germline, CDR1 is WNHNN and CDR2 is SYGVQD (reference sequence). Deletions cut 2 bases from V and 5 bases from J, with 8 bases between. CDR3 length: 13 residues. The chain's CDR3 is CASSETGLDTQYF. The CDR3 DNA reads TGCGCCAGCAGTGAGACGGGGCTAGATACGCAGTATTTT.

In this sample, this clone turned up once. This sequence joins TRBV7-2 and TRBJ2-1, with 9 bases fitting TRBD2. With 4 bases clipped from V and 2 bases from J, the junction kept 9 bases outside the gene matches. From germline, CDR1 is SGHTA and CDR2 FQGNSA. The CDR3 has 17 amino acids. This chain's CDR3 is CASSSGGRAGTYNEQFF. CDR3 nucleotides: TGTGCCAGCAGCTCAGGCGGGAGGGCAGGGACCTACAATGAGCAGTTCTTC.

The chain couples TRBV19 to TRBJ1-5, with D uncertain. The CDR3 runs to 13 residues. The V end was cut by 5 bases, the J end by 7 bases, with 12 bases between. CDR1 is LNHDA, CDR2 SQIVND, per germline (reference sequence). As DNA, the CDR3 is TGTGCCAGTAGTTCACAGATTCGGCAGCCCCAGCATTTT. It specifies CASSSQIRQPQHF.

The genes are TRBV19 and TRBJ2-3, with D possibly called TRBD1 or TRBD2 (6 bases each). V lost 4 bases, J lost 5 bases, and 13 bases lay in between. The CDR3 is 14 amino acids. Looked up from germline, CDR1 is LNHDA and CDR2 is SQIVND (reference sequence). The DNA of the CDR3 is TGTGCCAGTAGTACCCCGGGGGCCCAAGATACGCAGTATTTT. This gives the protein CASSTPGAQDTQYF.

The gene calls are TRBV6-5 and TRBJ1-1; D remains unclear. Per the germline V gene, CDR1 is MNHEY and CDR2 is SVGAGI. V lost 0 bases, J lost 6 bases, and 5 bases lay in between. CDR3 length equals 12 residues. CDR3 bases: TGTGCCAGCAGTTACTCCCGTTCTGAAGCTTTCTTT. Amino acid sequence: CASSYSRSEAFF.

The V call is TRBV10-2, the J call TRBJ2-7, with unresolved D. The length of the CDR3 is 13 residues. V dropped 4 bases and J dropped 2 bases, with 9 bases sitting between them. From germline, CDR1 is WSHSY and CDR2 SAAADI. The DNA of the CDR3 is TGCGCCAGCAGTGGTAACAGTGCCTACGAGCAGTACTTC. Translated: CASSGNSAYEQYF.

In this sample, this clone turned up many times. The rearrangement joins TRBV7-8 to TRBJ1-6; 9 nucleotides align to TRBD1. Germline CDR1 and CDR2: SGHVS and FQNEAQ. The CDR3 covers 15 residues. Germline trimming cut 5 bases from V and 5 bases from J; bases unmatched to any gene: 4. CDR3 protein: CASSKQGANNSPLHF. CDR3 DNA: TGTGCCAGCAGCAAACAGGGGGCGAATAATTCACCCCTCCACTTT.

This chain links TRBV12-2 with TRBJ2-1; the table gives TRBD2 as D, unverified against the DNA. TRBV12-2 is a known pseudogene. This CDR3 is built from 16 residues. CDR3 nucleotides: TGTGCAAGTCCCCGCCGGATAGCGGACTCCTACAATGAGCAGTTCTTC. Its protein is CASPRRIADSYNEQFF.

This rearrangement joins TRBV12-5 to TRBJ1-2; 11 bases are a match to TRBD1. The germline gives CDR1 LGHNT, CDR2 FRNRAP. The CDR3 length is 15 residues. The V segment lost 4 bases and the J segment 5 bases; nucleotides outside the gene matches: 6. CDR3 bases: TGTGCTAGTGGTTCGGGACAGGGGGAATCGTATGGCTACACCTTC. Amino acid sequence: CASGSGQGESYGYTF.

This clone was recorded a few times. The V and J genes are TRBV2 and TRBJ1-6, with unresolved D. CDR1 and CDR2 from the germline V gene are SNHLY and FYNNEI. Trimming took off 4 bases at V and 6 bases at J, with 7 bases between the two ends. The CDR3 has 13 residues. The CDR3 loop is CASSGVSNSPLHF. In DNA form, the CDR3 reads TGTGCCAGCAGTGGAGTCAGTAATTCACCCCTCCACTTT.

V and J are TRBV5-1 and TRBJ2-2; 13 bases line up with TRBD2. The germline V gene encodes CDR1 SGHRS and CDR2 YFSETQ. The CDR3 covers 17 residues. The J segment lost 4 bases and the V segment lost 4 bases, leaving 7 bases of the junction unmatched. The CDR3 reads CASSQLAGGRGTGELFF. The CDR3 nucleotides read TGCGCCAGCAGCCAACTAGCGGGGGGGCGAGGCACCGGGGAGCTGTTTTTT.

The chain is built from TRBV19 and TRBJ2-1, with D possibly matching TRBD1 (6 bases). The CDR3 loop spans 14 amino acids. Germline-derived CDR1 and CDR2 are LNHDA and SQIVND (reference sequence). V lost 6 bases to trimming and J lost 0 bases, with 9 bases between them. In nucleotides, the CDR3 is TGTGCCAGTAGAGACAGGAGCTCCTACAATGAGCAGTTCTTC. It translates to CASRDRSSYNEQFF.

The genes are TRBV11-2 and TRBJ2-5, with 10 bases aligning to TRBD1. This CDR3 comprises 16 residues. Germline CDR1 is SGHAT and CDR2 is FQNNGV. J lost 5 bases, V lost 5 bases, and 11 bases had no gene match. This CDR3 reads CASSKATGGVAETQYF. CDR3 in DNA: TGTGCCAGCAGCAAAGCGACAGGGGGCGTCGCGGAGACCCAGTACTTC.

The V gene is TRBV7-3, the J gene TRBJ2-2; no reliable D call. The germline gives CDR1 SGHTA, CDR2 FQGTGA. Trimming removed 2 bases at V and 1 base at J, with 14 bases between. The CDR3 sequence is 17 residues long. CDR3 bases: TGTGCCAGCAGCTTACCACCCGGGCGGATGAACACCGGGGAGCTGTTTTTT. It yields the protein CASSLPPGRMNTGELFF.

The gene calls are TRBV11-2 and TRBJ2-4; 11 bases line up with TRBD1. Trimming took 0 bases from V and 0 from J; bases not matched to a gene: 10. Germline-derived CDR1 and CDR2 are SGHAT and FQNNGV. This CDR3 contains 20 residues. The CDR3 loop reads CASSLELGQGAKIAKNIQYF. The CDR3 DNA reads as TGTGCCAGCAGCTTAGAGTTAGGACAGGGGGCAAAGATAGCCAAAAACATTCAGTACTTC. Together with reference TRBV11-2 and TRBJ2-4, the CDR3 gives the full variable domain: EAGVAQSPRYKIIEKRQSVAFWCNPISGHATLYWYQQILGQGPKLLIQFQNNGVVDDSQLPKDRFSAERLKGVDSTLKIQPAKLEDSAVYLCASSLELGQGAKIAKNIQYFGAGTRLSVL.

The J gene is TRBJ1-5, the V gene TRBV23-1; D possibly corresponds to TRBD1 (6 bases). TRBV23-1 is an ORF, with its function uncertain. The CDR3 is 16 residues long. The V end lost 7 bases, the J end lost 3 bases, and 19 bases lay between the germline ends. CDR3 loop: CASIPQGRLYNQPQHF. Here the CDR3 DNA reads TGCGCCAGCATCCCTCAGGGGAGGCTTTACAATCAGCCCCAGCATTTT.

CDR3 loop: CASSEAGYQPQHF. In DNA form, the CDR3 reads TGTGCCAGCAGTGAGGCAGGGTATCAGCCCCAGCATTTT. The chain has TRBV6-1 and TRBJ1-5; TRBD1 might be the D (5 bases). The CDR3 totals 13 residues. With 3 bases removed from V and 5 bases from J, the gap between germline ends came to 8 bases. Germline CDR1 and CDR2: MNHNS and SASEGT.

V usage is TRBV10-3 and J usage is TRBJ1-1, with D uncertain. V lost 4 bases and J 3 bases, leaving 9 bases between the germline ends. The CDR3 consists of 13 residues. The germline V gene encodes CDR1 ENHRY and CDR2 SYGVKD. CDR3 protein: CAISVMRDTEAFF. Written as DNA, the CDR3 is TGTGCCATCAGTGTAATGAGGGACACTGAAGCTTTCTTT.

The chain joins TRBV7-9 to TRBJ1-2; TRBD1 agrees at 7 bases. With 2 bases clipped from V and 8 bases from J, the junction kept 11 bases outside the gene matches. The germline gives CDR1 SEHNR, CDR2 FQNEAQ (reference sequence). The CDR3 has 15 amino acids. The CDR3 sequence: CASSLPTGIAQGYTF. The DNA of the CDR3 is TGTGCCAGCAGCTTACCGACAGGGATTGCGCAGGGCTACACCTTC.

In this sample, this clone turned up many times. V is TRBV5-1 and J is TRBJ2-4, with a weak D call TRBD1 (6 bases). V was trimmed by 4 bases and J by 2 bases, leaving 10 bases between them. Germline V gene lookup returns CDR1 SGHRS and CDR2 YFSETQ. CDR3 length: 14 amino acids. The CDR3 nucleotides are TGCGCCAGCAGCATTGGACAGACCAAAAACATTCAGTACTTC. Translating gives CASSIGQTKNIQYF.